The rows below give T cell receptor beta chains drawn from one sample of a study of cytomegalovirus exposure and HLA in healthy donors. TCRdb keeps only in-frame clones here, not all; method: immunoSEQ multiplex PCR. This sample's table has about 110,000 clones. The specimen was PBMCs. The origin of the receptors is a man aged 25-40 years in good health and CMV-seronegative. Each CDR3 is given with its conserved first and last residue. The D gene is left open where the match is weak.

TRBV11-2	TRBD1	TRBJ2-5	CASSKTGGQSETQYF	TGTGCCAGCAGCAAGACAGGGGGTCAGTCGGAGACCCAGTACTTC
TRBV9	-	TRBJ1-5	CASSVGALGGPQHF	TGTGCCAGCAGCGTAGGGGCTCTCGGGGGGCCCCAGCATTTT
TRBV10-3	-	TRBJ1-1	CAITTTGSATEAFF	TGTGCCATCACTACCACAGGGAGCGCCACTGAAGCTTTCTTT
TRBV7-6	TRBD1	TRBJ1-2	CASSLGQGWGYTF	TGTGCCAGCAGCTTAGGACAGGGCTGGGGCTACACCTTC
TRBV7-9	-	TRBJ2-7	CASSLGGGLEQYF	TGTGCCAGCAGCTTGGGCGGGGGCCTCGAGCAGTACTTC
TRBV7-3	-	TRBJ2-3	CASSISPWPDTQYF	TGTGCCAGCAGCATTAGCCCCTGGCCAGATACGCAGTATTTT
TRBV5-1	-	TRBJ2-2	CASSPSDTNTGELFF	TGCGCCAGCAGCCCCTCCGACACAAACACCGGGGAGCTGTTTTTT
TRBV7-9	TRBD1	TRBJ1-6	CASSATGDNSPLHF	TGTGCCAGCAGCGCTACAGGGGATAATTCACCCCTCCACTTT
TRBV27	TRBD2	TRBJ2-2	CASSRERGTTGELFF	TGTGCCAGCAGTCGCGAGCGGGGGACCACCGGGGAGCTGTTTTTT
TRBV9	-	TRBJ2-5	CASSEPGYQETQYF	TGTGCCAGCAGCGAGCCGGGGTACCAAGAGACCCAGTACTTC
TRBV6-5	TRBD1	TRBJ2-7	CASTSGTGTYEQYF	TGTGCCAGCACCTCCGGGACAGGGACCTACGAGCAGTACTTC
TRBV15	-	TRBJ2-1	CATSRPQGIANNEQFF	TGTGCCACCAGCAGACCACAGGGCATAGCCAACAATGAGCAGTTCTTC
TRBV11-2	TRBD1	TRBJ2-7	CASSSNRGREQYF	TGTGCCAGCAGCTCCAACAGGGGTCGGGAGCAGTACTTC
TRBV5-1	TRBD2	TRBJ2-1	CASSLAGGTYNEQFF	TGCGCCAGCAGCTTAGCGGGGGGGACCTACAATGAGCAGTTCTTC
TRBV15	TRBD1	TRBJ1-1	CATSRLDRGTMNTEAFF	TGTGCCACCAGCAGACTGGACAGGGGGACTATGAACACTGAAGCTTTCTTT
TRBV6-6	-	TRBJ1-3	CASSYTQAALGNTIYF	TGTGCCAGCAGTTACACCCAAGCGGCCCTGGGAAACACCATATATTTT
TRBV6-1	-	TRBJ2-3	CASHWEVYTDTQYF	TGTGCCAGTCATTGGGAGGTGTACACAGATACGCAGTATTTT
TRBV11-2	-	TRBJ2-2	CASSPFRELFF	TGTGCCAGCAGCCCGTTCCGGGAGCTGTTTTTT
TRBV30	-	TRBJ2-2	CAWGFVGGPTGELFF	TGTGCCTGGGGTTTTGTGGGGGGACCCACCGGGGAGCTGTTTTTT
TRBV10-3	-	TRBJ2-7	CATQESYEQYF	TGTGCCACTCAGGAATCCTACGAGCAGTACTTC
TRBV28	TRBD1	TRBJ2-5	CASSLGDRETQYF	TGTGCCAGCAGTTTAGGGGACAGGGAGACCCAGTACTTC
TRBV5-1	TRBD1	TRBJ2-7	CASSPEGQASKYF	TGCGCCAGCAGCCCCGAAGGACAGGCTAGCAAATACTTC
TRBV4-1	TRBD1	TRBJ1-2	CASSQGQGTDYGYTF	TGCGCCAGCAGCCAGGGACAGGGAACTGACTATGGCTACACCTTC
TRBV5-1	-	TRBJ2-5	CASSLAGTQYF	TGCGCCAGCAGCTTGGCCGGGACCCAGTACTTC
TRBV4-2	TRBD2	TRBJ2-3	CASSQVSGGYVSTDTQYF	TGTGCCAGCAGCCAAGTTAGCGGGGGGTACGTTAGCACAGATACGCAGTATTTT
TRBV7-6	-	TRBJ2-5	CASSLGGGGPETQYF	TGTGCCAGCAGCTTAGGTGGGGGGGGGCCGGAGACCCAGTACTTC
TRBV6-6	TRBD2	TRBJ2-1	CASSYSSSGAYNEQFF	TGTGCCAGCAGTTACTCTTCCAGCGGGGCCTACAATGAGCAGTTCTTC
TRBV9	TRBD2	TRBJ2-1	CASSVLGGGEQFF	TGTGCCAGCAGCGTCCTCGGGGGGGGCGAGCAGTTCTTC
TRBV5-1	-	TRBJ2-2	CASSLEPGTGELFF	TGCGCCAGCAGCTTGGAGCCCGGCACCGGGGAGCTGTTTTTT
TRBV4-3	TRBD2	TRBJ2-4	CASSQDAAGVLLAKNIQYF	TGCGCCAGCAGCCAAGATGCAGCGGGGGTACTGTTAGCCAAAAACATTCAGTACTTC
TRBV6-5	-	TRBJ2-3	CASSPTGSGDAVF	TGTGCCAGCAGCCCGACAGGGTCGGGAGACGCAGTATTT
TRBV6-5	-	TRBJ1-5	CASTPGTFSQPQHF	TGTGCCAGCACCCCCGGGACTTTCAGTCAGCCCCAGCATTTT
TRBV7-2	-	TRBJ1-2	CASRPGGGGDYGYTF	TGTGCCAGCAGGCCGGGGGGAGGAGGGGACTATGGCTACACCTTC
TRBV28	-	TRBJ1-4	CASSLGQINEKLFF	TGTGCCAGCAGTTTGGGACAAATAAATGAAAAACTGTTTTTT
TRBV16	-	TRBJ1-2	CASSQWGGVDGYTF	TGTGCCAGCAGCCAGTGGGGAGGGGTCGATGGCTACACCTTC
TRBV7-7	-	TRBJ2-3	CASSLGSGSTDTQYF	TGTGCCAGCAGCTTAGGAAGCGGGAGCACAGATACGCAGTATTTT
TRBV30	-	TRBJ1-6	CAWTLQSAGGSPLHF	TGTGCCTGGACCCTACAAAGCGCGGGCGGTTCACCCCTCCACTTT
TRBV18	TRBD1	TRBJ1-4	CASSRTGYYVGLFF	TGTGCCAGCTCACGGACAGGATATTATGTTGGCCTGTTTTTT
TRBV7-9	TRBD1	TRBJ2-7	CASSEAGQGASEQYF	TGTGCCAGCAGCGAAGCGGGACAGGGGGCGAGTGAGCAGTACTTC
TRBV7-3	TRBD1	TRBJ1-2	CASSLTGDGNYGYTF	TGTGCCAGCAGCCTTACAGGGGACGGAAACTATGGCTACACCTTC
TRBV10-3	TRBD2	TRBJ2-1	CAISELSGGASYNEQFF	TGTGCCATCAGTGAGCTAAGCGGGGGGGCCTCTTACAATGAGCAGTTCTTC
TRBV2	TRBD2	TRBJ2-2	CASSGLAGANTGELFF	TGTGCCAGCAGTGGTCTAGCGGGTGCGAACACCGGGGAGCTGTTTTTT
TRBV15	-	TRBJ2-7	CATSRERLAGPSYEQYF	TGTGCCACCAGCAGAGAAAGGTTGGCAGGGCCTTCCTACGAGCAGTACTTC
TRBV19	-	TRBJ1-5	CASSMAGKGNQPQHF	TGTGCCAGTAGTATGGCGGGAAAGGGCAATCAGCCCCAGCATTTT
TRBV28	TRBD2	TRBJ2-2	CASTLGGRTGELFF	TGTGCCAGCACCCTGGGGGGGAGAACCGGGGAGCTGTTTTTT
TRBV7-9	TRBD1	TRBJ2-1	CASSSPGQGNNEQFF	TGTGCCAGCAGTTCGCCGGGACAGGGGAACAATGAGCAGTTCTTC
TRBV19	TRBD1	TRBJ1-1	CASSVGQGRHTEAFF	TGTGCCAGTAGTGTTGGACAGGGACGTCACACTGAAGCTTTCTTT
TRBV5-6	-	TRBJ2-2	CASTVTGTGELFF	TGTGCCAGCACCGTAACAGGGACCGGGGAGCTGTTTTTT
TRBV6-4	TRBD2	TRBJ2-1	CASSDGIAGGDEQFF	TGTGCCAGCAGTGACGGGATAGCGGGGGGTGATGAGCAGTTCTTC
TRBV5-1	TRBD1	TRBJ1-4	CASSQTTRTQTGGNEKLFF	TGCGCCAGCAGCCAGACGACGCGAACCCAGACAGGGGGTAATGAAAAACTGTTTTTT
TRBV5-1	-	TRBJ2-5	CASSLAGWGGETQYF	TGCGCCAGCAGCTTGGCGGGGTGGGGTGGAGAGACCCAGTACTTC
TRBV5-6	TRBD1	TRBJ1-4	CASSLGGRGRGKLFF	TGTGCCAGCAGCTTGGGGGGTAGGGGGCGCGGAAAACTGTTTTTT
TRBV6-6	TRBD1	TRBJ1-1	CASSSGQGVTEAFF	TGTGCCAGCAGTTCGGGACAGGGAGTAACTGAAGCTTTCTTT
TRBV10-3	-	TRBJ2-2	CAISAGVPLNTGELFF	TGTGCCATCAGTGCAGGGGTACCACTTAACACCGGGGAGCTGTTTTTT
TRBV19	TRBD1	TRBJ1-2	CASSDTGGGYGYTF	TGTGCCAGTAGCGATACAGGGGGGGGCTATGGCTACACCTTC
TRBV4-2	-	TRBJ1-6	CASSQDGRVAYNSPLHF	TGTGCCAGCAGCCAAGATGGCCGGGTAGCCTATAATTCACCCCTCCACTTT
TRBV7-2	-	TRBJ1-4	CASSLRGRREKLFF	TGTGCCAGCAGCTTAAGGGGAAGAAGAGAAAAACTGTTTTTT
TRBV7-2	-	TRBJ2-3	CASSWTNTDTQYF	TGTGCCAGCAGCTGGACTAACACAGATACGCAGTATTTT
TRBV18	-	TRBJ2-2	CASSNTVGRTGELFF	TGTGCCAGCTCAAATACCGTTGGGAGGACCGGGGAGCTGTTTTTT
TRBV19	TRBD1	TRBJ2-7	CASSKWGTDYEQYF	TGTGCCAGTAGTAAATGGGGGACAGATTACGAGCAGTACTTC